The present TCR beta chain was sequenced within a study of cytomegalovirus exposure and HLA in healthy donors. Looking at the study overall: Across 300 to 400 genotyped donors, about 80% landed in the Caucasian-associated ancestry cluster. Study results and caveats: Reports showed the classifier diagnosing cytomegalovirus status with high specificity and sensitivity. On later analysis, the bulk of CMV-associated TCR beta chains appeared to be HLA-restricted.

This clone occurred a few times. The target antigen is unknown. With 60 Vbeta and 13 Jbeta primers, the PCR was carried out. Sequencing used immunoSEQ multiplex PCR; TCRdb keeps in-frame clones, though not all of them. Of 81,000 or so clones in the sample, roughly 58% are singletons; the top ten hold roughly 6%. This sequence was found in a woman between 25 and 40 years old in good health and CMV-seropositive. The source material was PBMCs.

The CDR3 bases are TGTGCCAGCAGCTCCCTTGATTCACCCCTCCACTTT. Amino acid sequence: CASSSLDSPLHF. This rearrangement joins TRBV7-9 to TRBJ1-6; D remains unclear. The CDR3 sequence is 12 residues long. V lost 4 bases to trimming and J lost 8 bases, with 6 bases between them. Germline V gene lookup returns CDR1 SEHNR and CDR2 FQNEAQ (reference sequence).